Listed here are 9 T cell receptor beta chains from one sample, sequenced in a study of blood T cell repertoires in COVID-19. Sequencing was performed with immunoSEQ multiplex PCR; in TCRdb, only in-frame clones are kept and a portion is missing. The sample includes around 140,000 clones, over 75% of them seen just once. Sample: peripheral blood. The receptor set was obtained from a woman aged 50 to 60 with acute or convalescent COVID-19.

The rearrangement uses TRBV2 and TRBJ2-7, with TRBD1 identical over 8 bases. After removal of 4 bases from V and 2 bases from J, the junction contained 10 bases not matched to a gene. The germline gives CDR1 SNHLY, CDR2 FYNNEI. The CDR3 totals 16 residues. The DNA of the CDR3 is TGTGCCAGCAGTGCGGTGGGACAGGCCGTTACCTACGAGCAGTACTTC. Translated: CASSAVGQAVTYEQYF.

This chain connects TRBV7-3 to TRBJ2-3, with D possibly being TRBD2 (6 bases). Germline-derived CDR1 and CDR2 are SGHTA and FQGTGA. V lost 5 bases and J lost 0, with 15 bases in between. This CDR3 contains 16 residues. CDR3 loop: CASSPTPGTSTDTQYF. CDR3 in DNA: TGTGCCAGCAGCCCCACCCCGGGGACTAGCACAGATACGCAGTATTTT.

V usage is TRBV30 and J usage is TRBJ1-6; the D gene is possibly TRBD1 (6 bases). V was shortened by 3 bases and J by 9 bases, with 6 bases between the two germline ends. Germline V gives CDR1 GTSNPN, CDR2 SVGIG (reference sequence). CDR3 length: 11 amino acids. The CDR3 reads CAWRTGSPLHF. CDR3 in DNA: TGTGCCTGGAGGACAGGTTCACCCCTCCACTTT.

Notes on this clone: Other nucleotide sequences in the sample specify the same CDR3. The chain couples TRBV7-8 to TRBJ2-5; D perhaps matches TRBD2 (6 bases). V was clipped by 5 bases and J by 1 base, with 11 bases between them. The CDR3 extends over 14 amino acids. Germline loops: CDR1 SGHVS, CDR2 FQNEAQ. The CDR3 region is CASSLGTVQETQYF. The CDR3 bases are TGTGCCAGCAGCCTGGGGACTGTCCAAGAGACCCAGTACTTC.

The chain uses TRBV5-6 and TRBJ2-7; 9 nucleotides align to TRBD1. Germline CDR1 and CDR2: SGHDT and YYEEEE. The ends lost 3 bases at V and 2 bases at J; junction bases unmatched: 6. The CDR3 has 15 residues. CDR3 loop: CASSWGQGTTYEQYF. CDR3 DNA sequence: TGTGCCAGCAGCTGGGGACAGGGCACTACCTACGAGCAGTACTTC.

This chain joins TRBV15 and TRBJ2-2; maybe TRBD1 (5 bases). Germline CDR1 LNHNV, CDR2 YYDKDF (reference sequence). The CDR3 consists of 17 residues. V lost 0 bases and J 3 bases, leaving 14 bases between the germline ends. The CDR3: CATSRDRDSADTGELFF. CDR3 DNA sequence: TGTGCCACCAGCAGAGACCGCGACAGTGCCGACACCGGGGAGCTGTTTTTT.

This chain uses TRBV28 with TRBJ1-1; D may be TRBD1 (6 bases). V lost 4 bases, J lost 0 bases, and 9 bases lay in between. This CDR3 is built from 14 residues. The germline CDR1 and CDR2 sequences are MDHEN and SYDVKM. The CDR3 bases are TGTGCCAGCAGTTCAGGACAGATGAACACTGAAGCTTTCTTT. This encodes CASSSGQMNTEAFF.

This clone was observed a single time. The chain links TRBV7-3 to TRBJ2-1; 11 bases are shared with TRBD1. The CDR3 has 18 amino acids. Germline V lookup: CDR1 SGHTA, CDR2 FQGTGA. Trimming cost V 2 bases and J 0 bases; bases outside gene matches: 6. The CDR3 coding sequence is TGTGCCAGCAGCTTACGACCGGGGACAGGGGGCTCCTACAATGAGCAGTTCTTC. It translates to CASSLRPGTGGSYNEQFF.

This sequence joins TRBV19 and TRBJ2-3, with TRBD2 matching 7 bases. CDR1 and CDR2 from the germline V gene are LNHDA and SQIVND (reference sequence). The CDR3 runs 13 residues. Trimming at V came to 4 bases and at J to 6 bases, leaving 4 bases not matched to a gene. The CDR3 region is CASSRLAGDTQYF. The CDR3 DNA reads TGTGCCAGTAGTAGGTTAGCGGGCGATACGCAGTATTTT.